Included here is one T cell receptor (beta chain) sequence, with context. Its specificity is not known. CD4+ naive, central memory, regulatory and stem cell-like memory subsets were isolated by sorting on CD45RO/CCR7/CD25/CD127/CD95/CD27. The CDR3 loop spans 15 amino acids. CDR1 is SGDLS and CDR2 is YYNGEE in the germline V gene. Trimming removed 3 bases from V and 4 bases from J, with 11 bases in between. The data stem from a study of beta chain features in type 1 diabetes. As for the study in general: No age, gender or cell yield differences were seen between patients and healthy donors. Findings and limits, study-wide: In the patient group, naive, central memory and Treg TCRB repertoires seemed more alike than in the healthy donor group. Moderately but significantly shorter TCRB CDR3s were found in Type 1 diabetes patients in all four CD4+ subsets.

Every bit of the isolated RNA underwent reverse transcription, so sequencing read expressed TCRB transcripts. The data were produced by immunoSEQ multiplex PCR, yet TCRdb's version contains in-frame clones alone and is incomplete. Altogether about 130,000 clones are present, about 9.2% being singletons, with the ten largest covering about 0.61%. The chain combines TRBV9 with TRBJ1-6, with D perhaps matching TRBD1 (6 bases). This TCR derives from a man aged 18 to 29 in good health. Sequenced material: central memory CD4+ T cells from blood. This chain's CDR3 is CASSAEGGYNSPLHF. CDR3 sequence (DNA): TGTGCCAGCAGCGCGGAGGGGGGGTATAATTCACCCCTCCACTTT.